The entry below describes one TCR beta chain. The data are from a study of control samples from healthy donors and cancer patients. The table came from immunoSEQ multiplex PCR; TCRdb's copy has only in-frame clones and leaves some out. The profile shows roughly 200,000 clones, about nine tenths of them singletons. The receptor's source is a young man in good health. The sequenced sample consisted of blood.

The DNA for the CDR3 is TGTGCCAGCAGTCGGGACAGGGCACCGTTCTTC. As protein: CASSRDRAPFF. The chain recombines TRBV25-1 with TRBJ2-1, with TRBD1 identical over 9 bases. V lost 5 bases, J lost 15 bases, and 5 bases stayed unmatched. The CDR3 runs to 11 residues. Germline V lookup: CDR1 MGHDK, CDR2 SYGVNS.